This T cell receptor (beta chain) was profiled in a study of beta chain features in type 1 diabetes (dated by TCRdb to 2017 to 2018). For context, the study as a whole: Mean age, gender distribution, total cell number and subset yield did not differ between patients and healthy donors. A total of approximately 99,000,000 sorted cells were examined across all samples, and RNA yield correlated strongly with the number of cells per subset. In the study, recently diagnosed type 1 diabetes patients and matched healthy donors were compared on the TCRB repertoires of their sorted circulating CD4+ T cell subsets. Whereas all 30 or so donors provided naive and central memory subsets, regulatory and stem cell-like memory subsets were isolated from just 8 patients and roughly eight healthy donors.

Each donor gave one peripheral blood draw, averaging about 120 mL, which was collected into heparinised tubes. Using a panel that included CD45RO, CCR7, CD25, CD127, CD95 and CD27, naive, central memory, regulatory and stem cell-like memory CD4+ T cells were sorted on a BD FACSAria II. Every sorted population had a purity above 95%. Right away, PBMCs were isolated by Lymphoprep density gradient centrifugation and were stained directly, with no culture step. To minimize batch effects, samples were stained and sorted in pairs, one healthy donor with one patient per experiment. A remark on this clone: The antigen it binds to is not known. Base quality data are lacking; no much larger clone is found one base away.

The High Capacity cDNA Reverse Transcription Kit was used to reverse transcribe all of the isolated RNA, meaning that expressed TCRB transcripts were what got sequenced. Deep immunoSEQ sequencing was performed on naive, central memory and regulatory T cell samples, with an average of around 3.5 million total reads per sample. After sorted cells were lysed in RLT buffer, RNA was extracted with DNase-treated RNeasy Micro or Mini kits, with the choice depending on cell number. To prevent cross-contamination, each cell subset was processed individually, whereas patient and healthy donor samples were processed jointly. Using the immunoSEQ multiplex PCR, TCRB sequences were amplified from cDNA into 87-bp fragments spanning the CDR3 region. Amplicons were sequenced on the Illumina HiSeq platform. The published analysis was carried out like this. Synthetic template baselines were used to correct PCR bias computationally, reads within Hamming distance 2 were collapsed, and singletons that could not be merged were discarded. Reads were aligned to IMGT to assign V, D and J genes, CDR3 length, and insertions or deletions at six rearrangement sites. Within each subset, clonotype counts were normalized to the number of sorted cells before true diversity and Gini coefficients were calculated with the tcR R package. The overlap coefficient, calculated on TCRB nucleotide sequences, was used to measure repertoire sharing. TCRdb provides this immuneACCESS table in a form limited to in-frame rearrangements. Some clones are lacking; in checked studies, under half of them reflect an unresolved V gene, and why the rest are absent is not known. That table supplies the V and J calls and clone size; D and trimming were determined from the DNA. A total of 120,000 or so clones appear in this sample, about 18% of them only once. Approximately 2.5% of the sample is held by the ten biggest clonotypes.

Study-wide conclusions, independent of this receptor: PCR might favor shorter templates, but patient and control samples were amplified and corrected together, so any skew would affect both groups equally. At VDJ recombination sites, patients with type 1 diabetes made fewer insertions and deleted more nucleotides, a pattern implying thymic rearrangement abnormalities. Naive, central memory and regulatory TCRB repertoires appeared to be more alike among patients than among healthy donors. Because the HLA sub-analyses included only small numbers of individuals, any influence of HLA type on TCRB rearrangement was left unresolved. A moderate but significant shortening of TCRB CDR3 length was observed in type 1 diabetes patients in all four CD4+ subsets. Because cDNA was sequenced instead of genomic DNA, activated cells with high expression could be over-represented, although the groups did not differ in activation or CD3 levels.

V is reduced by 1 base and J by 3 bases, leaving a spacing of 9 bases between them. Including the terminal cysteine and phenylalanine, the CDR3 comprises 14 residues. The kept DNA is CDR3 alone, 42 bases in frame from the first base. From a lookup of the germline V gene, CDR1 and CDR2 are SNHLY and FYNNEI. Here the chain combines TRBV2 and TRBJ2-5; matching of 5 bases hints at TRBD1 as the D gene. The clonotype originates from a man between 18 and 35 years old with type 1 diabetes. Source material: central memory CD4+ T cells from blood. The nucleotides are TGTGCCAGCAGTGAAGGGGGCAGTAAAGAGACCCAGTACTTC. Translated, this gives CASSEGGSKETQYF.